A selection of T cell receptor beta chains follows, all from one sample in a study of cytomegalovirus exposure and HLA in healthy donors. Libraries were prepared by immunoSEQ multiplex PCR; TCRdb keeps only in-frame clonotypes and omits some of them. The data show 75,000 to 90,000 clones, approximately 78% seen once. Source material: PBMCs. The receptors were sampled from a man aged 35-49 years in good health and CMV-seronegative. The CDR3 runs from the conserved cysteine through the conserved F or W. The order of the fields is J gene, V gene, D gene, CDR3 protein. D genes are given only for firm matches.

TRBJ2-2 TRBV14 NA CASSHDYTGELFF
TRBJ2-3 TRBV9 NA CFLGTDTQYF
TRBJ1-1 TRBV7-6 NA CASSQGAEAFF
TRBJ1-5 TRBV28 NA CASSYRTVGRLSQHF
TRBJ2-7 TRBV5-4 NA CASSLTGTSEEQYF
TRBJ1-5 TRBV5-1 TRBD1 CASSLDHRGSQPQHF
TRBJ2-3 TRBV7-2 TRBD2 CASSLTGLARTDTQYF
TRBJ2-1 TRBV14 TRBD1 CASSHSTGEPTIAQFF
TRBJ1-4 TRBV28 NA CASSFLPTVSGTNEKLFF
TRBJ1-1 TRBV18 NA CASSPPKVGQDTEAFF
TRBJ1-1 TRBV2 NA CASSVQGGAFF
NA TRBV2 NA CASSITPTGGEQYF
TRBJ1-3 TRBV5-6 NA CASSLITDTLRTGNTIYF
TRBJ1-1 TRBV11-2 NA CASTVVGGLAEAFF
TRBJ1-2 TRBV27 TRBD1 CASSLTRQGGGYTF
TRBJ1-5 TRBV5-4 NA CASSLGGGSNQPQHF
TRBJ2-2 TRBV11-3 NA CASSPTNTGELFF
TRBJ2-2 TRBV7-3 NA CASSLTIGQNTGELFF
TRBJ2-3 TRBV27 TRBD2 CATQLLAGAADTQYF
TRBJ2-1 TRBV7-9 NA CASSPRENPYNEQFF
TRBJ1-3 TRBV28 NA CASSFSQSNTIYF
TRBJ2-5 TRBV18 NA CASSPPSVPETQYF
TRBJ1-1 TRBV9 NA CASSRRVGEGRAFF
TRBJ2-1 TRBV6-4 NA CASSVSWLDSNEQFF
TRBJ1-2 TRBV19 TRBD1 CASTDRGHGYTF
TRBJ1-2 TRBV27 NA CASSFIPGSVGYTF
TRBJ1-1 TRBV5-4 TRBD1 CASSSPSDRMNTEAFF
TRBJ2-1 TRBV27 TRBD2 CASSLLPLAGVGNEQFF
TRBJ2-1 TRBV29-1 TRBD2 CSVDAGGLNNEQFF
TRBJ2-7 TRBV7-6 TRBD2 CASSHTSGTSGINYEQYF
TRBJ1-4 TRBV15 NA CATSREPALSEKLFF
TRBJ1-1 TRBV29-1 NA CSTNGRSAVTEAFF
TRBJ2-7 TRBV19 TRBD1 CASSPRQGISYEQYF
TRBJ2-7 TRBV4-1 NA CASSQEQAGKNEQYF
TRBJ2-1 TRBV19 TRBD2 CASSIMGLAGVSEQFF
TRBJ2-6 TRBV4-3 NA CASSQDDRGSGANVLTF
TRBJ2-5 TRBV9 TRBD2 CASSPVAGDQETQYF
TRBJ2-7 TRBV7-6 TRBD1 CATSQGIVGEQYF
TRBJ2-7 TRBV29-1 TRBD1 CSVMTGGSYEQYF
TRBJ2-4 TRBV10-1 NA CASSSTGTKNIQYF
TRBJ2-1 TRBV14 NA CASSSSVEQFF
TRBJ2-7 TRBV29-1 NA CSVTTSSYEQYF